Given below is one TCR beta chain in context. Germline V CDR1 and CDR2: SGHVS, FQNEAQ. This CDR3 is 13 amino acids long. Trimming shortened V by 9 bases and J by 3 bases, and 12 bases separated the two germline ends. This entry is derived from a study of CD8 T cells in Susac syndrome. Random hexamers were used to reverse transcribe an amount of about 0.5 to 1 ug RNA. TCRdb processed the immunoSEQ multiplex PCR reads anew with MiXCR; each CDR3 protein has one entry. The sample has hundreds of thousands of distinct CDR3 sequences; about 94% are singletons. The genes are TRBV7-8 and TRBJ2-1; D unclear. The receptor comes from a human donor with Susac syndrome. Sample: CD4+ T cells from PBMCs. This CDR3 reads CASGLWGYNEQFF. The CDR3 nucleotides are TGTGCCAGTGGGCTATGGGGCTACAATGAGCAGTTCTTC.